The following is a TCR beta chain sequence with its context. This clonotype was seen a few times. Its antigen remains undetermined. Nothing much larger sits one base from this clone, and base qualities are not available. Trimming takes 7 bases from V and 4 bases from J, and the germline ends sit 13 bases apart. Counted from cysteine to phenylalanine, this CDR3 has 13 amino acids. The entry retains the CDR3 DNA only, 39 bases that are in frame from base 1. Via the germline V gene, CDR1 is MNHEY and CDR2 SVGAGI. The instrument was an Illumina NovaSeq 6000. TCR cDNA was synthesized by 5'RACE template switching, which introduced a universal primer site and unique molecular identifiers. cDNA synthesis was primed from both the TCR alpha and TCR beta constant segments. Two PCR steps were used to amplify libraries, with sample barcodes and sequencing adapters being added in the second step. Sequencing of the libraries was done on either Illumina HiSeq 2500 (2x100 bp) or NovaSeq (2x150 bp). The study's own analysis went as follows. MIGEC was used to demultiplex reads and collapse the reads into UMI consensus sequences, and MiXCR was used for V(D)J alignment. Vaccine-responding clonotypes were defined with edgeR using replicate PBMC samples, requiring FDR below 0.01 and a log2 fold change above 5 up to day 15. Each bulk clonotype was labeled CD4 or CD8 based on which sequenced repertoire, CD4 or CD8, contained the clonotype at higher abundance. TCRdb reanalyzed the raw reads on its own, using fastp at Q25 for trimming and MiXCR for clone calling, and kept in-frame beta chains. One record per CDR3 amino acid sequence lists the most common genes and DNA. These V and J calls derive from TCRdb rather than the authors' analysis. The sample contains approximately 300,000 distinct CDR3 sequences, around 10% of them found a single time. The ten largest make up 3% to 4% of the sample.

This entry is derived from a study of T cells after yellow fever vaccination (dated by TCRdb to the late 2010s). Study-level background: The SMART-Seq v4 Ultra Low Input RNA kit was used to prepare libraries from fractions with low cell numbers. To follow T-cell clones before and after both primary and booster YFV17D yellow fever vaccination, bulk TCR alpha and beta repertoires underwent longitudinal sequencing. The cohort comprised two healthy male donors, one aged 18 to 30 and one aged 30 to 40 years. Blood samples were taken at several timepoints before and after primary and secondary immunization, and bulk PBMC replicates and cell subsets were isolated.

What the treatment or condition label conveys for this sample: live attenuated yellow fever vaccine strain. A standard Ficoll-Paque protocol was used to isolate PBMCs from peripheral blood. CD4 and CD8 T-cell fractions were isolated with Dynabeads CD4 and CD8 positive selection kits. TriZol was used to extract RNA from bulk PBMCs, from CD4 and CD8 fractions, and from dextramer-positive and dextramer-negative fractions. The investigation overall reported the following: Because the study included only two donors, the extent to which the findings can be generalized is limited. Computational filtering was needed because FACS-sorted repertoires could contain abundant contaminating clonotypes from the bulk population. Most clones expanded after primary vaccination were re-detected after the booster (96% of CD4 and around 86% of CD8), suggesting broad memory maintenance. A small fraction of clonotypes appeared in both the CD4 and CD8 compartments, likely as a result of convergent recombination. The secondary T-cell response was found to be weaker but faster than the primary response, with a peak reached on day 5 rather than on day 15.

This receptor was taken from a man aged 18 to 30 who received the YFV17D yellow fever vaccine. The receptor chain draws on TRBV6-5 and TRBJ2-5; matching of 6 bases hints at TRBD1 as the D gene. Source: CD4+ T cells sorted from PBMCs, taken 45 days after the yellow fever booster vaccination. For the CDR3, the sequence is CASTQQGRETQYF. The DNA sequence is as follows: TGTGCCAGCACCCAACAGGGTCGAGAGACCCAGTACTTC.